A selection of T cell receptor beta chains follows, all from one sample in a study of blood T cell repertoires in COVID-19. Produced via immunoSEQ multiplex PCR; TCRdb's table is partial and in-frame only. Among 250,000 to 400,000 clones listed, roughly 88% were seen once. The sequenced sample consisted of peripheral blood. These receptors were collected from a woman aged 25-40 years with COVID-19, enrolled during active disease. CDR3s include the opening cysteine and the closing phenylalanine or tryptophan. Each record gives: CDR3 protein, CDR3 DNA, clone size, J gene, V gene, D gene. D genes are given only for firm matches. Clone size is stated in some rows and not others, as once, few, many or a class when expanded.

CASSQDSSGDEQFF | TGCGCCAGCAGCCAAGATTCCTCGGGGGATGAGCAGTTCTTC | NA | TRBJ2-1 | TRBV4-1 | NA
CASSFSLTGLSSYEQYF | TGTGCCAGCAGCTTTTCGCTAACAGGGCTCAGCTCCTACGAGCAGTACTTC | NA | TRBJ2-7 | TRBV7-8 | NA
CASSQIAGGAYEQYF | TGCGCCAGCAGCCAAATAGCGGGAGGGGCCTACGAGCAGTACTTC | NA | TRBJ2-7 | TRBV4-1 | TRBD2
CASSQVVYDINTEAFF | TGTGCCAGCAGCCAAGTTGTTTATGACATAAACACTGAAGCTTTCTTT | NA | TRBJ1-1 | TRBV4-2 | NA
CASSLQGLDAFF | TGTGCCAGCTCACTACAGGGATTAGACGCTTTCTTT | NA | TRBJ1-1 | TRBV18 | NA
CASATGFGTQYF | TGTGCCAGTGCGACAGGGTTTGGGACCCAGTACTTC | NA | TRBJ2-5 | TRBV19 | TRBD1
CASSGDSDEKLFF | TGCGCCAGCAGCGGGGACAGTGATGAAAAACTGTTTTTT | NA | TRBJ1-4 | TRBV5-1 | TRBD1
CASSLNLWTGSSGNTIYF | TGTGCCAGCAGCTTAAATTTATGGACAGGGAGCTCTGGAAACACCATATATTTT | NA | TRBJ1-3 | TRBV7-9 | TRBD1
CASSLTGSYSYEQYF | TGTGCCAGCAGTCTGACAGGGAGTTATTCCTACGAGCAGTACTTC | NA | TRBJ2-7 | TRBV27 | TRBD1
CASSTAFDSEMNTEAFF | TGTGCCAGCAGCACCGCGTTTGACTCGGAAATGAACACTGAAGCTTTCTTT | NA | TRBJ1-1 | TRBV5-8 | NA
CASSQGGEQYF | TGTGCCAGCAGCCAAGGAGGCGAGCAGTACTTC | few | TRBJ2-7 | TRBV3-1/TRBV3-2 | NA
CAWSAGRDGEQYF | TGTGCCTGGAGTGCTGGCAGGGATGGCGAGCAGTACTTC | NA | TRBJ2-7 | TRBV30 | NA
CASSIPGRVGNTEAFF | TGTGCCAGTAGTATCCCCGGGAGGGTGGGAAACACTGAAGCTTTCTTT | NA | TRBJ1-1 | TRBV19 | NA
CASSQHRGSGTGELFF | TGCGCCAGCAGCCAACACAGGGGGTCAGGCACCGGGGAGCTGTTTTTT | NA | TRBJ2-2 | TRBV4-1 | TRBD1
CASSREWGTNTEAFF | TGTGCCAGCAGCCGGGAGTGGGGGACGAACACTGAAGCTTTCTTT | NA | TRBJ1-1 | TRBV5-4 | NA
CASSLAGTSGWVRSYNEQFF | TGTGCCAGCAGCCTCGCCGGGACTAGCGGTTGGGTGAGGTCCTACAATGAGCAGTTCTTC | NA | TRBJ2-1 | TRBV14 | TRBD2
CASSLGVPGELFF | TGTGCCAGCAGTTTAGGCGTTCCCGGGGAGCTGTTTTTT | NA | TRBJ2-2 | TRBV12-3/TRBV12-4 | NA
CASSQSPFGGVMNTEAFF | TGCGCCAGCAGCCAGTCCCCCTTTGGAGGCGTCATGAACACTGAAGCTTTCTTT | NA | TRBJ1-1 | TRBV4-1 | NA
CASSGSGLAGVDTQYF | TGTGCCAGCAGCGGATCGGGACTAGCGGGAGTAGATACGCAGTATTTT | NA | TRBJ2-3 | TRBV11-3 | TRBD2
CASKTAYNSPLHF | TGTGCCAGCAAGACAGCTTATAATTCACCCCTCCACTTT | NA | TRBJ1-6 | TRBV6-5 | NA
CASSLHRTASSGNTIYF | TGTGCCAGCAGCCTACATCGGACAGCGAGCTCTGGAAACACCATATATTTT | NA | TRBJ1-3 | TRBV3-1/TRBV3-2 | NA
CASSRERGLREKLFF | TGCGCCAGCAGTCGCGAAAGGGGCCTGAGGGAAAAACTGTTTTTT | once | TRBJ1-4 | TRBV23-1 | NA
CASSLDGSSTDTQYF | TGTGCCAGCAGCTTAGACGGGAGTAGCACAGATACGCAGTATTTT | NA | TRBJ2-3 | TRBV7-7 | NA
CASSQPREEDSPLHF | TGCGCCAGCAGCCAGCCCCGGGAGGAAGACTCACCCCTCCACTTT | NA | TRBJ1-6 | TRBV4-1 | NA
CSVDRGYNEQFF | TGCAGCGTTGATAGGGGATACAATGAGCAGTTCTTC | NA | TRBJ2-1 | TRBV29-1 | NA
CASSQTRITDTQYF | TGTGCCAGCAGCCAGACTAGAATCACAGATACGCAGTATTTT | NA | TRBJ2-3 | TRBV7-2 | NA
CASSQVGGQPEQYF | TGTGCCAGCAGCCAAGTGGGGGGACAGCCCGAGCAGTACTTC | NA | TRBJ2-7 | TRBV3-1/TRBV3-2 | NA
CASSIPTDNTGELFF | TGTGCCAGTAGTATCCCGACAGATAACACCGGGGAGCTGTTTTTT | NA | TRBJ2-2 | TRBV19 | NA
CASSLNQGAGEKLFF | TGTGCCAGCAGCCTAAATCAGGGGGCAGGTGAAAAACTGTTTTTT | NA | TRBJ1-4 | TRBV5-8 | TRBD1
CASSLAHRGGYLTDTQYF | TGTGCCAGCAGCTTAGCTCACAGGGGGGGCTACCTCACAGATACGCAGTATTTT | NA | TRBJ2-3 | TRBV11-2 | NA
CASRDPGGTYEQYF | TGTGCCAGCAGGGATCCGGGGGGAACCTACGAGCAGTACTTC | many | TRBJ2-7 | TRBV6-5 | TRBD2
CASSWTGGTGTEAFF | TGCGCCAGCAGCTGGACAGGGGGGACTGGAACTGAAGCTTTCTTT | once | TRBJ1-1 | TRBV5-1 | TRBD1
CASSFRDNNSPLHF | TGTGCCAGCAGTTTCCGGGACAATAATTCACCCCTCCACTTT | many | TRBJ1-6 | TRBV27 | NA
CASSVSGQRHQETQYF | TGTGCCAGCAGCGTCTCGGGACAGAGACACCAAGAGACCCAGTACTTC | NA | TRBJ2-5 | TRBV9 | TRBD1
CASTSSGPRENSPLHF | TGTGCCAGCACATCATCCGGGCCGAGGGAGAATTCACCCCTCCACTTT | many | TRBJ1-6 | TRBV25-1 | NA
CASSIPGQSMYSNQPQHF | TGTGCCAGTAGTATTCCGGGACAGTCTATGTATAGCAATCAGCCCCAGCATTTT | once | TRBJ1-5 | TRBV19 | TRBD1
CASSPRDRGGEQYF | TGTGCCAGCAGTCCCCGGGACAGGGGAGGCGAGCAGTACTTC | NA | TRBJ2-7 | TRBV27 | TRBD1
CASSKGEGNTIYF | TGTGCCAGCAGTAAGGGGGAGGGAAACACCATATATTTT | NA | TRBJ1-3 | TRBV12-3/TRBV12-4 | NA
CASSQDRGSYGYTF | TGTGCCAGCAGCCAAGACAGGGGGTCTTATGGCTACACCTTC | NA | TRBJ1-2 | TRBV6-5 | TRBD1
CASSVPGQTYGYTF | TGTGCCAGCAGTGTACCGGGACAGACGTATGGCTACACCTTC | NA | TRBJ1-2 | TRBV25-1 | TRBD1
CASPPRTGGVGGELFF | TGCGCCAGCCCCCCCCGGACAGGGGGCGTGGGCGGGGAGCTGTTTTTT | NA | TRBJ2-2 | TRBV10-1 | TRBD1
CASSPLWAGGIAFF | TGTGCCAGCAGCCCCCTGTGGGCAGGGGGCATCGCTTTCTTT | NA | TRBJ1-1 | TRBV14 | TRBD1
CASSQEGGVYNEQFF | TGCGCCAGCAGCCAAGAAGGGGGAGTCTACAATGAGCAGTTCTTC | NA | TRBJ2-1 | TRBV4-1 | NA
CASSSWDRHYEQYF | TGTGCCAGCAGCAGCTGGGACAGACACTACGAGCAGTACTTC | NA | TRBJ2-7 | TRBV5-6 | TRBD1
CASSPATVLAYEQYF | TGTGCCAGCAGCCCAGCCACGGTCCTAGCCTACGAGCAGTACTTC | once | TRBJ2-7 | TRBV7-9 | NA
CASTPFLGTYEQYF | TGTGCCAGCACCCCCTTTCTCGGGACCTACGAGCAGTACTTC | NA | TRBJ2-7 | TRBV28 | NA
CASSRGDEQYF | TGTGCCAGCTCTCGAGGCGACGAGCAGTACTTC | NA | TRBJ2-7 | TRBV9 | NA
CASSPQGASTDTQYF | TGTGCCAGCTCACCACAGGGGGCCAGCACAGATACGCAGTATTTT | NA | TRBJ2-3 | TRBV18 | TRBD1
CAIRDSEDQPQHF | TGTGCCATCAGAGACAGCGAGGATCAGCCCCAGCATTTT | few | TRBJ1-5 | TRBV10-3 | NA
CASSLDRAGYNEQFF | TGTGCCAGCAGCTTGGACAGGGCCGGATACAATGAGCAGTTCTTC | NA | TRBJ2-1 | TRBV5-4 | NA
CASSRAGEKLFF | TGTGCCAGCAGCCGTGCAGGGGAAAAACTGTTTTTT | NA | TRBJ1-4 | TRBV6-5 | NA
CASSPPNRAGTEAFF | TGTGCCAGCTCCCCACCTAACAGGGCCGGGACTGAAGCTTTCTTT | NA | TRBJ1-1 | TRBV18 | NA
CASSWDFEYGHTEAFF | TGTGCCAGCAGTTGGGACTTTGAGTATGGGCACACTGAAGCTTTCTTT | NA | TRBJ1-1 | TRBV28 | NA